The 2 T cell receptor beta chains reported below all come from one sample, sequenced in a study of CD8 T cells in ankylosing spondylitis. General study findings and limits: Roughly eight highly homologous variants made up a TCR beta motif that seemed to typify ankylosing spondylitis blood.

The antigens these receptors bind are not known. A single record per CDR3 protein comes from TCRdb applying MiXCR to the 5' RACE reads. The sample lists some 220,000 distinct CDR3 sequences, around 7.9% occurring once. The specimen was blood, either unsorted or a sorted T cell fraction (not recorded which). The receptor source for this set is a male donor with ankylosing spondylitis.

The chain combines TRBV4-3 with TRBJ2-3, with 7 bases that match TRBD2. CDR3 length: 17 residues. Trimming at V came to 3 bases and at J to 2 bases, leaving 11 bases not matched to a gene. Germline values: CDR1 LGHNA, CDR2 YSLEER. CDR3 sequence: CASSQGSTSTNTDTQYF. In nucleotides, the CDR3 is TGCGCCAGCAGCCAGGGTTCGACTAGCACCAACACAGATACGCAGTATTTT.

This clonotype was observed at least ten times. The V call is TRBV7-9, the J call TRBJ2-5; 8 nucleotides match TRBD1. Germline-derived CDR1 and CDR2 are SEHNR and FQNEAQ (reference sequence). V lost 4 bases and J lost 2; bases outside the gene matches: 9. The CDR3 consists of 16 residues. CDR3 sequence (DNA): TGTGCCAGCAGCTCCCGGACAGGGAAGGATCAAGAGACCCAGTACTTC. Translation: CASSSRTGKDQETQYF. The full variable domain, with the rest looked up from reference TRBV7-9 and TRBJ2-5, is DTGVSQNPRHKITKRGQNVTFRCDPISEHNRLYWYRQTLGQGPEFLTYFQNEAQLEKSRLLSDRFSAERPKGSFSTLEIQRTEQGDSAMYLCASSSRTGKDQETQYFGPGTRLLVL.